The 26 T cell receptor beta chains in this list originate from one sample, sequenced in a study of T cell responses to AZD1222 COVID-19 vaccine. Profiling relied on immunoSEQ multiplex PCR, and the TCRdb table lists in-frame clones only, not all of them. The table records approximately 100,000 clones, 70% to 90% of them present only once. Sample: peripheral blood, taken on day 0 of AZD1222 vaccination. Receptor source: an adult in good health.

A single count supports this clone. The chain combines TRBV5-1 with TRBJ1-5, with a possible D match to TRBD1 (5 bases). Germline assignment: CDR1 SGHRS and CDR2 YFSETQ. Between the trimmed V and J ends, which lost 2 bases and 5 bases, there was a span of 11 bases. This CDR3 is built from 14 residues. CDR3 coding DNA: TGCGCCAGCAGCTTCAGGGAAGGGGATCAGCCCCAGCATTTT. Translation gives CASSFREGDQPQHF. The variable domain in full, completed from reference TRBV5-1 and TRBJ1-5, reads KAGVTQTPRYLIKTRGQQVTLSCSPISGHRSVSWYQQTPGQGLQFLFEYFSETQRNKGNFPGRFSGRQFSNSRSEMNVSTLELGDSALYLCASSFREGDQPQHFGDGTRLSIL.

This CDR3 is CASSREGLRTNQPQHF. The CDR3 DNA reads as TGTGCCAGTAGTAGGGAGGGTCTGAGGACTAATCAGCCCCAGCATTTT. The chain uses TRBV19 and TRBJ1-5; D not resolved. V was trimmed by 4 bases and J by 4 bases, leaving 17 bases between them. The CDR3 is made up of 16 amino acids. Germline V gene data show CDR1 as LNHDA and CDR2 as SQIVND (reference sequence).

The V gene is TRBV11-2, the J gene TRBJ1-3, with a weak D call TRBD1 (5 bases). The CDR3 has 17 residues. Germline lookup yields CDR1 SGHAT and CDR2 FQNNGV. Trimming took off 0 bases at V and 0 bases at J, with 12 bases between the two ends. CDR3 sequence reads: CASSLEGRSASGNTIYF. In DNA form, the CDR3 reads TGTGCCAGCAGCTTAGAGGGGCGCAGTGCCTCTGGAAACACCATATATTTT.

This chain links TRBV2 with TRBJ1-3; maybe TRBD1 (6 bases). The CDR3 totals 14 residues. Deletions cut 6 bases from V and 0 bases from J, with 9 bases between. CDR1 SNHLY and CDR2 FYNNEI come from the germline V gene. CDR3 coding DNA: TGTGCCAGCAGAGGGGACATCTCTGGAAACACCATATATTTT. Translated, it gives CASRGDISGNTIYF.

V is TRBV5-1 and J is TRBJ2-5; tentatively, D is TRBD1 or TRBD2 (6 bases each). Deletions cut 4 bases from V and 5 bases from J, with 15 bases between. The CDR3 extends over 14 amino acids. Germline lookup yields CDR1 SGHRS and CDR2 YFSETQ. This CDR3 is CASSGGTLGETQYF. CDR3 in DNA: TGCGCCAGCAGCGGGGGGACACTAGGTGAGACCCAGTACTTC.

This clone was picked up one time. The rearrangement links TRBV11-3 to TRBJ1-2; no firm D call. Germline loops: CDR1 SGHNT, CDR2 YENEEA. This CDR3 comprises 14 residues. The ends were cut back, 0 bases at V and 4 bases at J, with 9 bases in the middle. CDR3 in amino acids: CASSLDPASYGYTF. The CDR3 DNA sequence: TGTGCCAGCAGCTTAGACCCAGCGAGCTATGGCTACACCTTC. Variable domain in full (rest from reference TRBV11-3 and TRBJ1-2): EAGVVQSPRYKIIEKKQPVAFWCNPISGHNTLYWYLQNLGQGPELLIRYENEEAVDDSQLPKDRFSAERLKGVDSTLKIQPAELGDSAVYLCASSLDPASYGYTFGSGTRLTVV.

V gene TRBV3-1 (or the pseudogene TRBV3-2) combines with J gene TRBJ1-1, with D tentatively TRBD1 (5 bases). Trimming pared 3 bases from V and 4 bases from J, leaving 9 bases between. Germline CDR1 is LGHDT and CDR2 is YNNKEL (reference sequence). The CDR3 extends over 13 amino acids. The DNA for the CDR3 is TGTGCCAGCAGCCAGGGGGGTGTCACTGAAGCTTTCTTT. Protein: CASSQGGVTEAFF.

This clone turned up a few times. The chain uses TRBV6-5 and TRBJ2-1; TRBD1 is a possible D gene (6 bases). Trimming stripped 2 bases from V and 10 bases from J, with 15 bases between. The germline gives CDR1 MNHEY, CDR2 SVGAGI. CDR3 length: 14 amino acids. In DNA form, the CDR3 reads TGTGCCAGCAGTTACAGGGCAGGGGTAAGGGAGCAGTTCTTC. Translated, it gives CASSYRAGVREQFF.

The chain joins TRBV7-2 to TRBJ2-7, with 8 positions matching TRBD2. Germline trimming cut 8 bases from V and 5 bases from J; bases unmatched to any gene: 14. This CDR3 is 15 amino acids long. Germline loops: CDR1 SGHTA, CDR2 FQGNSA. CDR3 sequence reads: CASGLGGGRLNEQYV. The CDR3 coding sequence is TGTGCCAGCGGCCTCGGGGGCGGGAGGTTGAACGAGCAGTACGTC.

The rearrangement links TRBV15 to TRBJ2-4, with 8 bases lining up with TRBD2. The CDR3 extends over 16 amino acids. The germline gives CDR1 LNHNV, CDR2 YYDKDF (reference sequence). The J segment lost 4 bases and the V segment lost 0 bases, leaving 5 bases of the junction unmatched. CDR3 sequence reads: CATSREGSGIKNIQYF. CDR3 nucleotide sequence: TGTGCCACCAGCAGAGAGGGTAGCGGGATTAAAAACATTCAGTACTTC.

The chain employs TRBV3-1 (or the pseudogene TRBV3-2) and TRBJ1-5, with D possibly being TRBD1 (6 bases). Germline V gene sequence: CDR1 LGHDT, CDR2 YNNKEL (reference sequence). V was shortened by 0 bases and J by 7 bases, with 13 bases between the two germline ends. This CDR3 is built from 15 residues. The CDR3 DNA reads TGTGCCAGCAGCCAAGACCCGGGGGCAGGGCAGCCCCAGCATTTT. This codes for CASSQDPGAGQPQHF.

This chain uses TRBV5-4 with TRBJ1-4; D is undetermined. V was clipped by 5 bases and J by 8 bases, with 13 bases between them. Germline CDR1 is SGHNT and CDR2 is YYREEE (reference sequence). The CDR3 spans 13 residues. The CDR3 spells CASRAGLGEKLFF. For the CDR3, the DNA is TGTGCCAGCAGAGCGGGTTTAGGGGAAAAACTGTTTTTT.

V usage is TRBV6-2 or TRBV6-3 and J usage is TRBJ2-7; D possibly matches TRBD1 or TRBD2 (5 bases each). The germline gives CDR1 MNHEY, CDR2 SVGEGT. Trimming removed 4 bases from V and 4 bases from J, with 14 bases in between. The CDR3 has 14 amino acids. This CDR3 reads CASSSRRGLYEQYF. The CDR3 DNA follows: TGTGCCAGCAGTTCCCGCCGGGGCTTGTACGAGCAGTACTTC.

The chain carries TRBV19 and TRBJ1-5; TRBD1 matches 7 bases. This CDR3 has 15 amino acids. CDR1 is LNHDA and CDR2 is SQIVND in the germline V gene (reference sequence). V gave up 6 bases and J gave up 6 bases; unmatched junction bases: 11. The CDR3 region is CASRKGQASSQPQHF. The CDR3 DNA reads as TGTGCCAGTAGGAAAGGACAGGCTTCTAGTCAGCCCCAGCATTTT.

V is TRBV2 and J is TRBJ1-2; D is unresolved. The CDR3 runs to 12 residues. V was shortened by 1 base and J by 5 bases, with 5 bases between the two germline ends. Germline V gene data show CDR1 as SNHLY and CDR2 as FYNNEI. The CDR3 loop reads CASSEGGYGYTF. CDR3 in DNA: TGTGCCAGCAGTGAAGGAGGGTATGGCTACACCTTC.

The chain has TRBV6-2 or TRBV6-3 and TRBJ1-1; unclear D gene. The CDR3 loop spans 15 amino acids. The germline gives CDR1 MNHEY, CDR2 SVGEGT. The V and J ends lost 2 bases and 3 bases respectively, with 13 bases between them. In DNA form, the CDR3 reads TGTGCCAGCAGTTACCCTACGGGTGGGCACACTGAAGCTTTCTTT. Protein sequence: CASSYPTGGHTEAFF.

The J gene is TRBJ1-2, the V gene TRBV19, with no clear D. Germline CDR1 and CDR2: LNHDA and SQIVND (reference sequence). This CDR3 spans 12 amino acids. The V end was cut by 4 bases, the J end by 2 bases, with 5 bases between. CDR3 sequence reads: CASSTRNYGYTF. The DNA for the CDR3 is TGTGCCAGTAGTACAAGGAACTATGGCTACACCTTC.

V and J are TRBV5-1 and TRBJ2-2, with D possibly being TRBD2 (5 bases). The germline CDR1 and CDR2 sequences are SGHRS and YFSETQ. V was pared by 4 bases and J by 1 base, with 8 bases between. This CDR3 is built from 14 residues. The CDR3 sequence: CASSGRLNTGELFF. The CDR3 bases are TGCGCCAGCAGCGGGAGACTGAACACCGGGGAGCTGTTTTTT.

The chain links TRBV6-1 to TRBJ1-6, with 7 bases lining up with TRBD1. Germline trimming cut 3 bases from V and 9 bases from J; bases unmatched to any gene: 14. CDR1 is MNHNS and CDR2 is SASEGT in the germline V gene. The CDR3 covers 17 residues. CDR3 coding DNA: TGTGCCAGCAGTGAGATACCAGGGGGGCGAGGAGGTTCACCCCTCCACTTT. Protein sequence: CASSEIPGGRGGSPLHF.

This chain uses TRBV9 with TRBJ1-1, with D perhaps TRBD1 (5 bases). V was pared by 4 bases and J by 5 bases, with 12 bases between. The germline CDR1 and CDR2 sequences are SGDLS and YYNGEE. CDR3 length: 13 amino acids. Here the CDR3 reads CASSQGVMTEAFF. CDR3 coding DNA: TGTGCCAGCAGCCAAGGGGTGATGACTGAAGCTTTCTTT.

V gene TRBV9 combines with J gene TRBJ2-7; TRBD2 matches at 9 bases. Trimming removed 0 bases from V and 2 bases from J; junction bases left unmatched: 6. The CDR3 extends over 16 amino acids. The germline gives CDR1 SGDLS, CDR2 YYNGEE. The chain's CDR3 is CASSVGLAGAPYEQYF. CDR3 DNA: TGTGCCAGCAGCGTAGGGTTAGCGGGGGCCCCCTACGAGCAGTACTTC.

V gene TRBV6-2 or TRBV6-3 combines with J gene TRBJ2-2; no definite D call. The CDR3 contains 14 residues. Germline values: CDR1 MNHEY, CDR2 SVGEGT. The V and J ends lost 2 bases and 4 bases respectively, with 8 bases between them. The CDR3 sequence is CASSYGPVTGELFF. The CDR3 DNA follows: TGTGCCAGCAGTTACGGTCCCGTCACCGGGGAGCTGTTTTTT.

The sample holds one count of this clone. For the CDR3, the DNA is TGTGCCAGCAGCTCCAGATTTCCCTCTGGAAACACCATATATTTT. Protein: CASSSRFPSGNTIYF. V and J are TRBV7-2 and TRBJ1-3; D not certain. The germline CDR1 and CDR2 sequences are SGHTA and FQGNSA. This CDR3 is built from 15 residues. Trimming pared 4 bases from V and 0 bases from J, leaving 10 bases between.

CDR3 DNA sequence: TGTGCCAGCAGCTTGGAGGGGCCAGGGACCCAGTACTTC. Its translation: CASSLEGPGTQYF. The J gene is TRBJ2-5, the V gene TRBV5-4, with D possibly being TRBD1 (5 bases). CDR1 SGHNT and CDR2 YYREEE come from the germline V gene (reference sequence). The CDR3 has 13 amino acids. The V end was cut by 0 bases, the J end by 7 bases, with 10 bases between.

The V gene is TRBV11-2, the J gene TRBJ2-7, with 10 nucleotides matching TRBD1. The length of the CDR3 is 14 residues. Unmatched junction bases numbered 7, after V lost 5 bases and J lost 6 bases. The germline V gene encodes CDR1 SGHAT and CDR2 FQNNGV. The CDR3 spells CASSLDRGFFEQYF. CDR3 DNA sequence: TGTGCCAGCAGCCTGGACAGGGGGTTCTTCGAGCAGTACTTC. Full variable domain (rest looked up from reference TRBV11-2 and TRBJ2-7): EAGVAQSPRYKIIEKRQSVAFWCNPISGHATLYWYQQILGQGPKLLIQFQNNGVVDDSQLPKDRFSAERLKGVDSTLKIQPAKLEDSAVYLCASSLDRGFFEQYFGPGTRLTVT.

The V gene is TRBV9, the J gene TRBJ2-5; D is possibly TRBD1 (5 bases). Germline V gene sequence: CDR1 SGDLS, CDR2 YYNGEE. The V gene lost 6 bases and the J gene lost 2 bases, with 14 bases spanning the gap. CDR3 size: 14 residues. This CDR3 is CASIQDRAQETQYF. CDR3 sequence (DNA): TGTGCCAGCATTCAAGACAGAGCGCAAGAGACCCAGTACTTC.